The 31 T cell receptor beta chains below all came from one sample that was sequenced in a study of T cell repertoires in cytomegalovirus infection. Each CDR3 protein gets one entry after TCRdb re-called the reads with MiXCR. The table includes nearly 450,000 distinct CDR3 sequences, about 33% detected once. Material: PBMCs. The receptors shown here come from a human donor in good health (CMV status not recorded). Some clones in this sample may be carry-over from other donors' samples.

This clonotype was seen only a few times. The V gene is TRBV5-1, the J gene TRBJ2-1; D is unresolved. V dropped 1 base and J dropped 0 bases, with 11 bases sitting between them. CDR3 length: 16 residues. Germline V CDR1 and CDR2: SGHRS, YFSETQ. The CDR3 sequence: CASSLSGVYSYNEQFF. DNA of the CDR3: TGCGCCAGCAGCTTGTCGGGCGTCTACTCCTACAATGAGCAGTTCTTC.

This clonotype came up a few times. The chain is built from TRBV2 and TRBJ1-1; TRBD1 aligns across 7 bases. CDR1 is SNHLY, CDR2 FYNNEI, per germline. Trimming cost V 7 bases and J 0 bases; bases outside gene matches: 5. CDR3 length: 14 amino acids. CDR3 DNA: TGTGCCAGCAACCGACAGGGCTTGAACACTGAAGCTTTCTTT. Protein sequence: CASNRQGLNTEAFF.

This clonotype was recorded a few times. CDR3 loop: CASSEQGDSGNTIYF. The CDR3 coding sequence is TGTGCCAGCAGTGAACAGGGCGACTCTGGAAACACCATATATTTT. The chain carries TRBV2 and TRBJ1-3; D is perhaps TRBD1 (5 bases). The CDR3 is made up of 15 amino acids. V lost 2 bases to trimming and J lost 0 bases, with 8 bases between them. CDR1 is SNHLY, CDR2 FYNNEI, per germline.

This clonotype was detected only a few times. This chain joins TRBV28 and TRBJ1-3; D is perhaps TRBD1 (5 bases). Germline CDR1 is MDHEN and CDR2 is SYDVKM. CDR3 size: 16 residues. Trimming took 2 bases from V and 2 from J, leaving 13 bases between them. This CDR3 reads CASSLLLGTTGNTIYF. CDR3 nucleotides: TGTGCCAGCAGTTTACTCCTCGGGACCACTGGAAACACCATATATTTT.

The rearrangement uses TRBV20-1 and TRBJ2-7; 13 bases map to TRBD2. This CDR3 is built from 15 residues. V lost 5 bases and J lost 0; bases outside the gene matches: 4. Germline lookup yields CDR1 DFQATT and CDR2 SNEGSKA (reference sequence). CDR3 sequence (DNA): TGCAGTGCTGGGACTAGCGGGGAGAGCTCCTACGAGCAGTACTTC. Its translation is CSAGTSGESSYEQYF.

This rearrangement joins TRBV6-6 to TRBJ1-1; D call uncertain. The CDR3 loop spans 15 amino acids. The germline V gene encodes CDR1 MNHNY and CDR2 SVGAGI (reference sequence). The V end lost 6 bases, the J end lost 1 base, and 15 bases lay between the germline ends. The DNA for the CDR3 is TGTGCCAGCAGCCCGGTTGTAGGGTCGAACACTGAAGCTTTCTTT. Its protein product is CASSPVVGSNTEAFF.

This clonotype was counted a few times. The chain couples TRBV7-8 to TRBJ2-3; 13 bases match TRBD2. Trimming removed 1 base from V and 6 bases from J; junction bases left unmatched: 7. Germline-derived CDR1 and CDR2 are SGHVS and FQNEAQ. The CDR3 has 17 amino acids. The CDR3 region has the DNA TGTGCCAGCAGCTTAGGGACTAGCGGGGGTCCGGGCGATACGCAGTATTTT. Protein: CASSLGTSGGPGDTQYF.

This chain joins TRBV7-4 and TRBJ1-2; 7 bases line up with TRBD1. The CDR3 totals 14 residues. Trimming cost V 1 base and J 6 bases; bases outside gene matches: 5. Germline V lookup: CDR1 SGHVT, CDR2 SQSDAQ. As DNA, the CDR3 is TGTGCCAGCAGCTTAGTTAGTGGACAGGATGGCTACACCTTC. Translation: CASSLVSGQDGYTF.

The rearrangement links TRBV6-5 to TRBJ1-5; D ambiguous. Trimming took off 2 bases at V and 4 bases at J, with 6 bases between the two ends. The CDR3 is 13 residues long. Looked up from germline, CDR1 is MNHEY and CDR2 is SVGAGI. In nucleotides, the CDR3 is TGTGCCAGCAGTTACGGTGCGAATCAGCCCCAGCATTTT. Residues: CASSYGANQPQHF.

Turning to this clonotype: A read error may produce the germline difference seen at one junction end. The chain employs TRBV20-1 and TRBJ1-5, with 8 positions matching TRBD1. Germline V gene data show CDR1 as DFQATT and CDR2 as SNEGSKA (reference sequence). CDR3 length equals 18 residues. The CDR3 here is CSARAQGQGGWSNQPPHF. Written as DNA, the CDR3 is TGCAGTGCTAGAGCCCAAGGACAGGGAGGATGGAGCAATCAGCCCCCGCATTTT.

V and J are TRBV7-9 and TRBJ1-1; TRBD1 is a possible D gene (5 bases). Germline CDR1 is SEHNR and CDR2 is FQNEAQ (reference sequence). The CDR3 spans 15 residues. Trimming removed 5 bases at V and 6 bases at J, with 19 bases between. The CDR3 sequence: CASSQIGGVVAEAFF. DNA for the CDR3: TGTGCCAGCAGCCAAATTGGGGGGGTGGTGGCTGAAGCTTTCTTT.

This clonotype was seen a few times. V usage is TRBV6-1 and J usage is TRBJ1-5; TRBD1 might be the D (6 bases). In germline, CDR1 is MNHNS, CDR2 SASEGT. The CDR3 is 13 residues long. Trimming removed 7 bases at V and 3 bases at J, with 10 bases between. CDR3 bases: TGTGCCAGCAAGGCAGGGGTCAATCAGCCCCAGCATTTT. It codes for CASKAGVNQPQHF.

This clonotype was counted only a few times. The rearrangement joins TRBV19 to TRBJ1-5, with no clear D. This CDR3 contains 16 residues. Per the germline V gene, CDR1 is LNHDA and CDR2 is SQIVND (reference sequence). Trimming cost V 0 bases and J 2 bases, with 11 bases left between them. The CDR3 DNA follows: TGTGCCAGTAGTATAGACCTCGGGAGGGGCAATCAGCCCCAGCATTTT. Translated, it gives CASSIDLGRGNQPQHF.

On this clonotype itself: This may be a read error, as it is one base from a much larger clone. V usage is TRBV7-8 and J usage is TRBJ2-3, with TRBD2 as a possible D gene (6 bases). From germline, CDR1 is SGHVS and CDR2 FQNEAQ. The V end lost 5 bases, the J end lost 2 bases, and 17 bases lay between the germline ends. CDR3 length: 16 residues. The CDR3 bases are TGTGCCAGCAGCCCCACACGGGGGTCCTTCACAGATACGCAGTATTTT. This codes for CASSPTRGSFTDTQYF.

This rearrangement joins TRBV7-9 to TRBJ2-3, with 7 bases aligning to TRBD2. There are 15 residues in the CDR3. Trimming at V came to 1 base and at J to 3 bases, leaving 4 bases not matched to a gene. Germline CDR1 is SEHNR and CDR2 is FQNEAQ (reference sequence). As DNA, the CDR3 is TGTGCCAGCAGCTTAGTCCAGCGGGGTACAGATACGCAGTATTTT. Amino acids: CASSLVQRGTDTQYF.

This rearrangement joins TRBV12-3 or TRBV12-4 to TRBJ2-7; possible D gene TRBD1, 6 bases. This CDR3 comprises 15 residues. V lost 9 bases and J lost 1, with 19 bases in between. The CDR3 protein is CASQRTDHPSYEQYF. CDR3 in DNA: TGTGCCAGTCAGAGGACAGACCACCCATCCTACGAGCAGTACTTC.

In this sample, this clonotype turned up a few times. The chain is built from TRBV7-4 and TRBJ1-2; 9 bases are a match to TRBD1. CDR3 length equals 12 residues. Trimming removed 6 bases from V and 4 bases from J; junction bases left unmatched: 0. Germline V gives CDR1 SGHVT, CDR2 SQSDAQ. CDR3 sequence: CASRDRGYGYTF. CDR3 nucleotides: TGTGCCAGCAGGGACAGGGGCTATGGCTACACCTTC.

This clonotype was seen only a few times. The genes are TRBV19 and TRBJ2-1; 8 bases line up with TRBD1. The V gene's germline CDR1 is LNHDA and CDR2 SQIVND (reference sequence). V gave up 3 bases and J gave up 4 bases; unmatched junction bases: 5. The CDR3 spans 15 residues. In DNA form, the CDR3 reads TGTGCCAGTAGTATGAAAGACAGGGGATACAATGAGCAGTTCTTC. It encodes CASSMKDRGYNEQFF.

The chain has TRBV4-1 and TRBJ2-7; D possibly matches TRBD1 or TRBD2 (5 bases each). Between the trimmed V and J ends, which lost 5 bases and 2 bases, there was a span of 13 bases. CDR1 MGHRA and CDR2 YSYEKL come from the germline V gene. The CDR3 covers 14 residues. CDR3 nucleotide sequence: TGCGCCAGCAGCAAAGCCGGGGCAGCCTACGAGCAGTACTTC. This sequence encodes CASSKAGAAYEQYF.

The rearrangement links TRBV19 to TRBJ1-6, with D hard to call. The V and J ends lost 6 bases and 8 bases respectively, with 8 bases between them. The germline V gene encodes CDR1 LNHDA and CDR2 SQIVND (reference sequence). CDR3 size: 12 residues. The CDR3 DNA reads TGTGCCAGTAGCGTGGCGCATTCACCCCTCCACTTT. Protein sequence: CASSVAHSPLHF.

This clonotype turned up a few times. V usage is TRBV7-2 and J usage is TRBJ1-2; 7 bases line up with TRBD1. With 4 bases clipped from V and 8 bases from J, the junction kept 7 bases outside the gene matches. The germline CDR1 and CDR2 sequences are SGHTA and FQGNSA. The CDR3 consists of 13 residues. The CDR3 loop reads CASSSNRGGGYTF. In nucleotides, the CDR3 is TGTGCCAGCAGCTCCAACAGGGGAGGGGGCTACACCTTC.

This clonotype was detected only a few times. The rearrangement uses TRBV12-3 or TRBV12-4 and TRBJ1-6; 8 bases agree with TRBD1. The V gene end was trimmed by 0 bases and the J gene end by 2 bases; junction bases not matched to a gene: 6. The length of the CDR3 is 18 residues. CDR3 nucleotides: TGTGCCAGCAGTTTAGCGGGTGAACAGGGGGCCTATAATTCACCCCTCCACTTT. Amino acids: CASSLAGEQGAYNSPLHF.

As regards this clonotype: It may be a read error: a sequence one base away is much more abundant. The CDR3 does not end in the conserved phenylalanine or tryptophan, so this is likely a read error. The V and J genes are TRBV7-2 and TRBJ1-4; D not certain. V shed 3 bases and J shed 7 bases, with 9 bases lying between them. Germline CDR1 and CDR2: SGHTA and FQGNSA. The CDR3 covers 13 residues. The CDR3 spells CASSFSRAEKLFL. The DNA for the CDR3 is TGTGCCAGCAGCTTCAGCCGGGCTGAAAAACTGTTTTTG.

This clonotype was recorded many times. The rearrangement joins TRBV7-2 to TRBJ1-1; D is ambiguous. V was clipped by 5 bases and J by 0 bases, with 13 bases between them. CDR1 SGHTA and CDR2 FQGNSA come from the germline V gene. The CDR3 is 15 amino acids. CDR3 amino acids: CASSNHGRVNTEAFF. CDR3 in DNA: TGTGCCAGCAGCAACCATGGACGGGTGAACACTGAAGCTTTCTTT.

This clonotype has only a few counts. The chain links TRBV19 to TRBJ1-1; D gene ambiguous. Germline V gene data show CDR1 as LNHDA and CDR2 as SQIVND (reference sequence). V lost 4 bases to trimming and J lost 5 bases, with 23 bases between them. CDR3 size: 17 residues. The CDR3 coding sequence is TGTGCCAGTAGTACCCCAAGCCTGGACTCCTTTGGGACTGAAGCTTTCTTT. Translation: CASSTPSLDSFGTEAFF.

The genes are TRBV6-2 or TRBV6-3 and TRBJ2-5; D is undetermined. V was clipped by 6 bases and J by 5 bases, with 13 bases between them. CDR3 length: 13 residues. CDR1 is MNHEY, CDR2 SVGEGT, per germline. The CDR3, as DNA: TGTGCCAGCAGACTTCGACTGGGGGAGACCCAGTACTTC. This sequence encodes CASRLRLGETQYF.

The chain joins TRBV6-1 to TRBJ2-7, with 7 bases that match TRBD2. Trimming cost V 4 bases and J 2 bases; bases outside gene matches: 5. There are 14 residues in the CDR3. Germline V CDR1 and CDR2: MNHNS, SASEGT. The CDR3 region is CASSGGGNPYEQYF. The CDR3 bases are TGTGCCAGCAGTGGGGGGGGGAATCCCTACGAGCAGTACTTC.

The chain combines TRBV20-1 with TRBJ1-6; a possible D gene is TRBD1 (6 bases). CDR3 length: 13 amino acids. The germline V and J ends were trimmed by 1 base and 7 bases, with 8 bases remaining between them. Germline V gives CDR1 DFQATT, CDR2 SNEGSKA (reference sequence). The CDR3, as DNA: TGCAGTGCTAGAGCGGACAGCAATTCACCCCTCCACTTT. This codes for CSARADSNSPLHF.

In its sample, this clonotype was seen many times. V usage is TRBV11-2 and J usage is TRBJ2-1, with 8 nucleotides matching TRBD2. The CDR3 runs 15 residues. Germline V gene lookup returns CDR1 SGHAT and CDR2 FQNNGV. The V and J ends lost 4 bases and 4 bases, in that order; junction bases with no gene match: 6. The CDR3 bases are TGTGCCAGCAGCTCAATAGCGGGGCGATACAATGAGCAGTTCTTC. Protein: CASSSIAGRYNEQFF.

The V gene is TRBV5-1, the J gene TRBJ2-2; perhaps TRBD1 as D (6 bases). V was shortened by 4 bases and J by 5 bases, with 15 bases between the two germline ends. The V gene's germline CDR1 is SGHRS and CDR2 YFSETQ. The CDR3 totals 15 residues. This chain's CDR3 is CASSTGTPLTGELFF. The CDR3 DNA reads TGCGCCAGCAGCACAGGGACACCTTTGACCGGGGAGCTGTTTTTT.

The chain links TRBV4-3 to TRBJ1-3, with D uncertain. The germline V and J ends were trimmed by 5 bases and 0 bases, with 17 bases remaining between them. Germline lookup yields CDR1 LGHNA and CDR2 YSLEER. The CDR3 has 17 residues. The CDR3 here is CASSYTIVASSGNTIYF. CDR3 bases: TGCGCCAGCAGCTATACGATTGTAGCGAGCTCTGGAAACACCATATATTTT.